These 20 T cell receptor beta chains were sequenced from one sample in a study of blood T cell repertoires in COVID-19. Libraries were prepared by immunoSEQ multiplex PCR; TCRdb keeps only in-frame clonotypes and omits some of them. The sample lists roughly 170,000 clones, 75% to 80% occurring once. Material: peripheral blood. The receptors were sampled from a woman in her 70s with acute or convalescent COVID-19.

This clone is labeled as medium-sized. CDR3 protein: CASGASGIYEQYF. The CDR3, as DNA: TGTGCCAGCGGGGCTAGCGGGATTTACGAGCAGTACTTC. The chain recombines TRBV6-5 with TRBJ2-7, with 9 bases lining up with TRBD2. This CDR3 is 13 amino acids long. V was clipped by 8 bases and J by 4 bases; unmatched bases: 6. The germline gives CDR1 MNHEY, CDR2 SVGAGI.

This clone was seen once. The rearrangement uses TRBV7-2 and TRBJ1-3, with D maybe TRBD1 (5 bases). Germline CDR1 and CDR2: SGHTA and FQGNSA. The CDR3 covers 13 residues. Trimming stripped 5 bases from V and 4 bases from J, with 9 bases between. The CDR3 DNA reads TGTGCCAGCAGCATACAGGTCGGAAACACCATATATTTT. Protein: CASSIQVGNTIYF.

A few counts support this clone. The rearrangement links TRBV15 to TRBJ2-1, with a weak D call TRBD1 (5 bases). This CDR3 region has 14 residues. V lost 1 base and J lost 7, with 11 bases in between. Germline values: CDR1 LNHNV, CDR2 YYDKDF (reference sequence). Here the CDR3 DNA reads TGTGCCACCAGCAGAGGGCAGGGTCGGAATGAGCAGTTCTTC. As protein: CATSRGQGRNEQFF.

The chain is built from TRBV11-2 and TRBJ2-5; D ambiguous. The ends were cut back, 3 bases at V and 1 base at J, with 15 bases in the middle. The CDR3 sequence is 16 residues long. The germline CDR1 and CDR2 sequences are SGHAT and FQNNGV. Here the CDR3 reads CASSLTLVAAQETQYF. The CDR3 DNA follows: TGTGCCAGCAGCTTGACCCTGGTGGCGGCCCAAGAGACCCAGTACTTC.

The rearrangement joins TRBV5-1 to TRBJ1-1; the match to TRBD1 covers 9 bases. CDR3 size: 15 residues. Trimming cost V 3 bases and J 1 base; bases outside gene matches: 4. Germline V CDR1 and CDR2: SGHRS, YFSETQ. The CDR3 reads CASSSTTGGNTEAFF. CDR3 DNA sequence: TGCGCCAGCAGCTCGACGACAGGGGGGAACACTGAAGCTTTCTTT.

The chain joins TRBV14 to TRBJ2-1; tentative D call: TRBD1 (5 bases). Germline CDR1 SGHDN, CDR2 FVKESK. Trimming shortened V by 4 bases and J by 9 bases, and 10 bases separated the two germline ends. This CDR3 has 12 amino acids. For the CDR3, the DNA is TGTGCCAGCAGCCGGGAAGGGGTTGAGCAGTTCTTC. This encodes CASSREGVEQFF.

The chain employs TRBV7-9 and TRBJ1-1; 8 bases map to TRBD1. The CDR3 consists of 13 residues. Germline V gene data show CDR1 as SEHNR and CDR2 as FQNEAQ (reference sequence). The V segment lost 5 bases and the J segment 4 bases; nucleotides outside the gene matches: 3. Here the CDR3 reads CASSRTGSTEAFF. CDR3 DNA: TGTGCCAGCAGCAGGACAGGGTCCACTGAAGCTTTCTTT.

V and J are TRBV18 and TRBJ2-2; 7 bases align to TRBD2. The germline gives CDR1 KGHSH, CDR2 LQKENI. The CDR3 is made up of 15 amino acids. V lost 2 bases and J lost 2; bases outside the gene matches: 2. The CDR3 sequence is CASSPIAGNTGELFF. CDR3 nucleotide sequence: TGTGCCAGCTCACCAATAGCGGGTAACACCGGGGAGCTGTTTTTT. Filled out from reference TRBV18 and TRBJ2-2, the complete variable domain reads NAGVMQNPRHLVRRRGQEARLRCSPMKGHSHVYWYRQLPEEGLKFMVYLQKENIIDESGMPKERFSAEFPKEGPSILRIQQVVRGDSAAYFCASSPIAGNTGELFFGEGSRLTVL.

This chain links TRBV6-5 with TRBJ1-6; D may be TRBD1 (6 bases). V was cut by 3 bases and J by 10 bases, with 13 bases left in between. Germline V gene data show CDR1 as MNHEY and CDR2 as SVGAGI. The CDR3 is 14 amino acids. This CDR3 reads CASSYDSRGSPLHF. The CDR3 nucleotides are TGTGCCAGCAGTTATGACTCCAGGGGATCACCCCTCCACTTT.

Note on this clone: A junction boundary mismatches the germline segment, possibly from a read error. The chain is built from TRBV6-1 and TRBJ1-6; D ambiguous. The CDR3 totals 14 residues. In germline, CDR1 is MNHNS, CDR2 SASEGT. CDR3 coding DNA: TGTGCCAGCAGCGAAGACATTCATAATTCACCCCTCCACTTT. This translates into CASSEDIHNSPLHF.

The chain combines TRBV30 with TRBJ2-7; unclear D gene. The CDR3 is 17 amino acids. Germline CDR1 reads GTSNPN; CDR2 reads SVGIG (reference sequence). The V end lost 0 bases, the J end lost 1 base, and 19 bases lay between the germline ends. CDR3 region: CAWSVAPLSGISYEQYF. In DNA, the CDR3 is TGTGCCTGGAGTGTAGCCCCCTTATCAGGAATATCCTACGAGCAGTACTTC. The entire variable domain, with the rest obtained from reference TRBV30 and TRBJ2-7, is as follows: SQTIHQWPATLVQPVGSPLSLECTVEGTSNPNLYWYRQAAGRGLQLLFYSVGIGQISSEVPQNLSASRPQDRQFILSSKKLLLSDSGFYLCAWSVAPLSGISYEQYFGPGTRLTVT.

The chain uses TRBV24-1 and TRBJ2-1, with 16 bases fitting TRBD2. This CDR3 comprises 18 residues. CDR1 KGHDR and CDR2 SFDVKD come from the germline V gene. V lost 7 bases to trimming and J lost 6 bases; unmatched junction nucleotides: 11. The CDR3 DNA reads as TGTGCCACCAGCGCTCCGGGACTAGCGGGAGGGGCCTTCAATGAGCAGTTCTTC. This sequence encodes CATSAPGLAGGAFNEQFF.

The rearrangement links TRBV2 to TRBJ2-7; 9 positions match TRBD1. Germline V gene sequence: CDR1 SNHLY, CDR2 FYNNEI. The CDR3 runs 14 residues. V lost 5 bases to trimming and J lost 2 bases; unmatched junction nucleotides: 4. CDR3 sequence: CASSIQGAPYEQYF. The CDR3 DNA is TGTGCCAGCAGTATACAGGGGGCCCCCTACGAGCAGTACTTC.

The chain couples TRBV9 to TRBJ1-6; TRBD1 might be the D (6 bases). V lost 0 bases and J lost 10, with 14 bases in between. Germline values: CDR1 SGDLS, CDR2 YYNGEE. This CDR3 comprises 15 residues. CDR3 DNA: TGTGCCAGCAGCGTAGGGGAATACAGGGTCTCACCCCTCCACTTT. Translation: CASSVGEYRVSPLHF.

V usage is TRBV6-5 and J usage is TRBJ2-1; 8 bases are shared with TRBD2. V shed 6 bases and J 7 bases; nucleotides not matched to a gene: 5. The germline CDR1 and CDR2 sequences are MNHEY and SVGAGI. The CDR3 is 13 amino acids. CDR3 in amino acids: CASSLVAGNEQFF. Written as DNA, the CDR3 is TGTGCCAGCAGCCTCGTAGCGGGAAATGAGCAGTTCTTC.

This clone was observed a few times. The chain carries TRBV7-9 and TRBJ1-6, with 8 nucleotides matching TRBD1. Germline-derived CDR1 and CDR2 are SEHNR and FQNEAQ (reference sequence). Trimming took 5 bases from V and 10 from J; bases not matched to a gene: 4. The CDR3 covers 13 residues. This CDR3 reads CASSPRGLSPLHF. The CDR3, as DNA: TGTGCCAGCAGCCCCAGGGGGCTCTCACCCCTCCACTTT.

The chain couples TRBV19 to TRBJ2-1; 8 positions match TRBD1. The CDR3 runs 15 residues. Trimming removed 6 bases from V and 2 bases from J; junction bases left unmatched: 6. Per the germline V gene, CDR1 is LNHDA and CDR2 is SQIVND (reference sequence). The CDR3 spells CASSATGGTYNEQFF. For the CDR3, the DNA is TGTGCCAGTAGCGCCACAGGGGGTACCTACAATGAGCAGTTCTTC.

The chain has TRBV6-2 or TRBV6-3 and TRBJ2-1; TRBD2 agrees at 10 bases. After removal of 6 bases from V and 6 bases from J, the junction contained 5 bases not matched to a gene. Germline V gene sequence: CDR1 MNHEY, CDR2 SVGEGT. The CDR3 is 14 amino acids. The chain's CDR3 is CASSTGLAVNEQFF. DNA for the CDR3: TGTGCCAGCAGCACCGGACTAGCGGTCAATGAGCAGTTCTTC.

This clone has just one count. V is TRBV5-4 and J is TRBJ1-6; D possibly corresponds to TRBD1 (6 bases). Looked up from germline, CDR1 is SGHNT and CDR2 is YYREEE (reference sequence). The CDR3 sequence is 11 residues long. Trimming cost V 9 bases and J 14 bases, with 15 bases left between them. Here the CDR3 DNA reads TGTGCCACGACGGACAGTCTGTCCCTCCACTTT. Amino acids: CATTDSLSLHF.

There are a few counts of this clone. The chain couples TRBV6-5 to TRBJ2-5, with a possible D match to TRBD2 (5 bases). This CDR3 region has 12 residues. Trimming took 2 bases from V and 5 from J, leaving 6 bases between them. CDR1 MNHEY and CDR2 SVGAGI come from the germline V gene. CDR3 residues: CASSYEGETQYF. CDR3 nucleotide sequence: TGTGCCAGCAGTTACGAGGGTGAGACCCAGTACTTC.